Below, 29 T cell receptor beta chains from the same sample are listed, as sequenced in a study of shared clonotypes between healthy human individuals (TCRdb year 2020). The library was generated by the immunoSEQ multiplex PCR assay. In TCRdb, the immuneACCESS table is reduced to in-frame sequences with V and J assigned. These tables do not hold every clone; where another copy was compared, an unresolved V gene accounts for under half, and the others remain unexplained. The sample table records under 1,100,000 clones; approximately 68% of these occur just once. Of the sample, about 1.5% is held by the ten largest clones. The specimen sequenced was memory CD4+ T cells sorted from blood. Taken with the paper, the label for cell subset or site translates to: CD45RA-negative fraction. Receptors were obtained from a young man in good health.

This rearrangement joins TRBV6-1 to TRBJ2-7, with unresolved D. This CDR3 has 14 residues. Trimming took 8 bases from V and 2 from J, leaving 16 bases between them. From germline, CDR1 is MNHNS and CDR2 SASEGT. CDR3 DNA: TGTGCCAGCTCGAGTGGGGTACAGACCTACGAGCAGTACTTC. It encodes CASSSGVQTYEQYF.

This clone was recorded once. The chain employs TRBV12-2 and TRBJ2-7; the table gives TRBD1 as D, unverified against the DNA. TRBV12-2 is termed a pseudogene. This CDR3 spans 17 amino acids. The CDR3 DNA follows: TGTGCAAGTCGCTGTGCAGGGGGCGCGGGCCACTCCTACGAGCAGTACTTC. The encoded protein is CASRCAGGAGHSYEQYF.

This chain uses TRBV25-1 with TRBJ1-4; the D gene is possibly TRBD1 (5 bases). The CDR3 has 14 residues. Germline lookup yields CDR1 MGHDK and CDR2 SYGVNS. V was shortened by 4 bases and J by 8 bases, with 14 bases between the two germline ends. This CDR3 reads CASSAGATEEKLFF. The CDR3 DNA reads as TGTGCCAGCAGTGCCGGGGCTACGGAGGAAAAACTGTTTTTT.

This clone was detected a few times. J is TRBJ1-2 and V is TRBV30; D is unresolved. Germline CDR1 GTSNPN, CDR2 SVGIG (reference sequence). V was trimmed by 4 bases and J by 2 bases, leaving 8 bases between them. The CDR3 loop spans 12 amino acids. For the CDR3, the DNA is TGTGCCTGGAATCGTGCCAACTATGGCTACACCTTC. Translating gives CAWNRANYGYTF.

The sample holds many counts of this clone. The identical CDR3 is also encoded by other nucleotide sequences in the sample. The chain is built from TRBV29-1 and TRBJ2-7; 7 bases match TRBD1. The CDR3 contains 13 residues. The V gene's germline CDR1 is SQVTM and CDR2 ANQGSEA. V lost 4 bases and J lost 2; bases outside the gene matches: 5. The CDR3 reads CSVVRDSTYEQYF. The CDR3 DNA sequence: TGCAGCGTTGTGAGGGACAGCACCTACGAGCAGTACTTC.

This clone was seen a handful of times. The rearrangement joins TRBV27 to TRBJ2-5; no reliable D call. CDR3 length: 14 amino acids. The ends were cut back, 3 bases at V and 5 bases at J, with 13 bases in the middle. Germline-derived CDR1 and CDR2 are MNHEY and SMNVEV (reference sequence). This chain's CDR3 is CASSFSQTTETQYF. In DNA, the CDR3 is TGTGCCAGCAGTTTTTCACAGACCACGGAGACCCAGTACTTC.

Turning to this clone: This same CDR3 is encoded by further DNA sequences in the sample. The chain's CDR3 is CASSDRGGNQPQHF. The CDR3 DNA follows: TGTGCCAGCAGCGACAGGGGAGGCAATCAGCCCCAGCATTTT. This chain connects TRBV2 to TRBJ1-5; 8 bases fit TRBD1. The germline CDR1 and CDR2 sequences are SNHLY and FYNNEI. This CDR3 is 14 amino acids long. V trimming: 6 bases; J trimming: 2 bases; junction bases outside the gene matches: 3. The variable domain in full, with the rest retrieved from reference TRBV2 and TRBJ1-5, is EPEVTQTPSHQVTQMGQEVILRCVPISNHLYFYWYRQILGQKVEFLVSFYNNEISEKSEIFDDQFSVERPDGSNFTLKIRSTKLEDSAMYFCASSDRGGNQPQHFGDGTRLSIL.

This chain connects TRBV7-2 to TRBJ2-1, with D possibly TRBD2 on 7 matching bases. Trimming took off 2 bases at V and 7 bases at J, with 12 bases between the two ends. There are 14 residues in the CDR3. Looked up from germline, CDR1 is SGHTA and CDR2 is FQGNSA. The CDR3 DNA is TGTGCCAGCAGCTTACGGGGGGCCCGGAATGAGCAGTTCTTC. This codes for CASSLRGARNEQFF.

This clone was counted a few times. The V call is TRBV10-3, the J call TRBJ2-1; TRBD2 matches 9 bases. V lost 6 bases and J lost 1; bases outside the gene matches: 7. Germline-derived CDR1 and CDR2 are ENHRY and SYGVKD. The CDR3 sequence is 16 residues long. The CDR3 DNA is TGTGCCATCAGGGCCACTAGCGGGCAGTCCTACAATGAGCAGTTCTTC. Its protein is CAIRATSGQSYNEQFF.

V usage is TRBV2 and J usage is TRBJ2-3; either TRBD1 or TRBD2 may supply D (6 bases each). Germline V gene data show CDR1 as SNHLY and CDR2 as FYNNEI. Trimming left V 8 bases short and J 2 bases short, with 23 bases between. The CDR3 is 17 amino acids. CDR3: CASLEGTYGGVTDTQYF. As DNA, the CDR3 is TGTGCCAGCCTGGAGGGGACTTATGGGGGCGTCACAGATACGCAGTATTTT.

The chain is built from TRBV7-8 and TRBJ1-5; no clear D gene. Looked up from germline, CDR1 is SGHVS and CDR2 is FQNEAQ. V lost 4 bases to trimming and J lost 0 bases, with 19 bases between them. The length of the CDR3 is 18 residues. CDR3 residues: CASSSKPRTGNSNQPQHF. CDR3 bases: TGTGCCAGCAGCTCCAAACCAAGGACGGGGAATAGCAATCAGCCCCAGCATTTT. Based on the CDR3 plus reference TRBV7-8 and TRBJ1-5, the full variable domain is GAGVSQSPRYKVAKRGQDVALRCDPISGHVSLFWYQQALGQGPEFLTYFQNEAQLDKSGLPSDRFFAERPEGSVSTLKIQRTQQEDSAVYLCASSSKPRTGNSNQPQHFGDGTRLSIL.

V gene TRBV10-3 combines with J gene TRBJ1-4; 9 bases agree with TRBD1. There are 12 residues in the CDR3. Per germline, CDR1 ENHRY and CDR2 SYGVKD. CDR3 bases: TGTGCGACCGGGACAGGGAACGAAAAACTGTTTTTT. It translates to CATGTGNEKLFF.

As for this clone: This sample also contains other DNA sequences that code for the same CDR3. The chain employs TRBV5-4 and TRBJ2-1, with 11 positions matching TRBD2. V shed 0 bases, J shed 5 bases, and the junction held 1 base outside the gene matches. This CDR3 region has 15 residues. Germline loops: CDR1 SGHNT, CDR2 YYREEE (reference sequence). The chain's CDR3 is CASSLGLAGNNEQFF. As DNA, the CDR3 is TGTGCCAGCAGCTTGGGACTAGCGGGGAACAATGAGCAGTTCTTC.

The genes are TRBV5-1 and TRBJ2-1, with TRBD1 identical over 11 bases. The CDR3 runs to 20 residues. V was clipped by 4 bases and J by 7 bases; unmatched bases: 22. Germline loops: CDR1 SGHRS, CDR2 YFSETQ. The CDR3 here is CASSHRTGGARASGVNEQFF. The CDR3 region has the DNA TGCGCCAGCAGCCACAGGACAGGGGGCGCGAGGGCTAGCGGGGTTAATGAGCAGTTCTTC.

CDR3 nucleotides: TGTGCCAGCAGCGCTGGGACAGCGGGCGGCACTGAAGCTTTCTTT. Residues: CASSAGTAGGTEAFF. The chain uses TRBV7-9 and TRBJ1-1; 7 positions agree with TRBD1. The CDR3 has 15 amino acids. Germline CDR1 is SEHNR and CDR2 is FQNEAQ (reference sequence). The V gene end was trimmed by 5 bases and the J gene end by 4 bases; junction bases not matched to a gene: 10.

The chain carries TRBV19 and TRBJ2-7; 7 positions match TRBD2. Germline loops: CDR1 LNHDA, CDR2 SQIVND (reference sequence). Unmatched junction bases numbered 3, after V lost 5 bases and J lost 2 bases. This CDR3 comprises 13 residues. CDR3 loop: CASSAREAYEQYF. CDR3 bases: TGTGCCAGTAGTGCCCGGGAGGCCTACGAGCAGTACTTC.

This chain uses TRBV15 with TRBJ2-7; 7 positions match TRBD1. CDR3 length equals 15 residues. The V gene end was trimmed by 3 bases and the J gene end by 1 base; junction bases not matched to a gene: 6. Germline values: CDR1 LNHNV, CDR2 YYDKDF (reference sequence). The CDR3 nucleotides are TGTGCCACCAGCAGGCCCCGGACAGGTTCCTACGAGCAGTACTTC. Translation: CATSRPRTGSYEQYF.

V usage is TRBV30 and J usage is TRBJ2-7; D is perhaps TRBD1 (6 bases). The germline V and J ends were trimmed by 2 bases and 2 bases, with 13 bases remaining between them. Looked up from germline, CDR1 is GTSNPN and CDR2 is SVGIG (reference sequence). CDR3 length: 14 amino acids. CDR3 nucleotides: TGTGCCTGGAGTCCCCCGACAGGACCCTACGAGCAGTACTTC. Protein sequence: CAWSPPTGPYEQYF.

V usage is TRBV27 and J usage is TRBJ2-4; maybe TRBD1 (7 bases). There are 16 residues in the CDR3. V lost 6 bases and J lost 0, with 15 bases in between. CDR1 and CDR2 (germline): MNHEY, SMNVEV (reference sequence). Here the CDR3 reads CASSRGGTVAKNIQYF. The CDR3 coding sequence is TGTGCCAGCAGCCGTGGCGGGACAGTAGCCAAAAACATTCAGTACTTC.

On this clone itself: Additional DNA sequences in this sample encode the identical CDR3. This chain joins TRBV2 and TRBJ2-5; either TRBD1 or TRBD2 may fit D (6 bases each). The CDR3 is made up of 14 amino acids. The V gene lost 4 bases and the J gene lost 4 bases, with 13 bases spanning the gap. Germline assignment: CDR1 SNHLY and CDR2 FYNNEI. For the CDR3, the DNA is TGTGCCAGCAGTGCCCAACAGGGAGGAGAGACCCAGTACTTC. It codes for CASSAQQGGETQYF.

A note on this clone: Other nucleotide sequences from this sample produce the same CDR3. The chain has TRBV2 and TRBJ2-7, with D tentatively TRBD1 (5 bases). The CDR3 is 12 residues long. Germline V lookup: CDR1 SNHLY, CDR2 FYNNEI. The ends were cut back, 6 bases at V and 4 bases at J, with 10 bases in the middle. The CDR3: CASRGQGYEQYF. The CDR3 DNA follows: TGTGCCAGCAGGGGGCAGGGTTACGAGCAGTACTTC.

The gene calls are TRBV30 and TRBJ2-7; D possibly corresponds to TRBD2 (5 bases). CDR1 is GTSNPN, CDR2 SVGIG, per germline (reference sequence). The CDR3 covers 12 residues. For the CDR3, the DNA is TGTGCTTCGAGCGGTGACTCCTACGAGCAGTACTTC. Amino acid sequence: CASSGDSYEQYF.

This chain uses TRBV19 with TRBJ2-3; possibly TRBD1 or TRBD2 for D (5 bases each). There are 15 residues in the CDR3. CDR1 is LNHDA and CDR2 is SQIVND in the germline V gene (reference sequence). V was pared by 7 bases and J by 0 bases, with 14 bases between. CDR3 loop: CASKGPGPSTDTQYF. In DNA form, the CDR3 reads TGTGCCAGTAAGGGGCCGGGGCCCAGCACAGATACGCAGTATTTT.

About this clone itself: Within the sample, other DNA sequences also encode this same CDR3. The J gene is TRBJ2-7, the V gene TRBV9; the match to TRBD2 covers 10 bases. CDR3 length: 16 amino acids. The V gene end was trimmed by 4 bases and the J gene end by 4 bases; junction bases not matched to a gene: 11. The V gene's germline CDR1 is SGDLS and CDR2 YYNGEE. The CDR3 bases are TGTGCCAGCAGCCCCCCAAGGGCTAGCGGGAGTTACGAGCAGTACTTC. Translated, it gives CASSPPRASGSYEQYF.

The rearrangement joins TRBV9 to TRBJ2-6; no reliable D call. The CDR3 is 15 residues long. The germline V gene encodes CDR1 SGDLS and CDR2 YYNGEE. V shed 2 bases and J shed 0 bases, with 6 bases lying between them. The CDR3 is CASSVGFSGANVLTF. The CDR3 DNA sequence: TGTGCCAGCAGCGTGGGATTCTCTGGGGCCAACGTCCTGACTTTC.

In regard to this clone: The sample holds other DNA sequences that translate to the same CDR3. The chain joins TRBV7-2 to TRBJ1-1; D not resolved. The CDR3 spans 15 residues. Germline-derived CDR1 and CDR2 are SGHTA and FQGNSA. V lost 0 bases, J lost 0 bases, and 8 bases lay in between. CDR3 nucleotide sequence: TGTGCCAGCAGCTTAGCTTCCGGGATGAACACTGAAGCTTTCTTT. Translated, it gives CASSLASGMNTEAFF.

This clone was recorded many times. The chain links TRBV30 to TRBJ2-3, with TRBD2 identical over 7 bases. J gave up 2 bases and V 5 bases, and 10 bases lay outside the gene matches. This CDR3 comprises 15 residues. Germline V CDR1 and CDR2: GTSNPN, SVGIG (reference sequence). This chain's CDR3 is CAWSRLAVPTDTQYF. The CDR3 DNA is TGTGCCTGGTCGAGGCTAGCGGTCCCCACAGATACGCAGTATTTT.

V usage is TRBV7-9 and J usage is TRBJ1-1; TRBD1 matches at 7 bases. This CDR3 comprises 13 residues. The germline CDR1 and CDR2 sequences are SEHNR and FQNEAQ (reference sequence). After removal of 10 bases from V and 6 bases from J, the junction contained 11 bases not matched to a gene. The CDR3 DNA sequence: TGTGCCATCCACAGGGGCCGCATTTCTGAAGCTTTCTTT. Amino acids: CAIHRGRISEAFF.

The gene calls are TRBV7-8 and TRBJ2-2; no clear D gene. The CDR3 totals 16 residues. The V end was cut by 3 bases, the J end by 0 bases, with 11 bases between. Germline CDR1 is SGHVS and CDR2 is FQNEAQ. Here the CDR3 DNA reads TGTGCCAGCAGCTTTCAATCCGGTCCGAACACCGGGGAGCTGTTTTTT. The encoded protein is CASSFQSGPNTGELFF.